This TCR beta chain was obtained from a study of ipilimumab plus nivolumab after autologous stem cell transplantation. Study details: A median of roughly eight nivolumab and a few ipilimumab doses were given. The DLBCL group included primary refractory and relapsed cases.

Ipilimumab, 1 mg/kg, started 14 to 28 days after autologous transplant. Patients got 3 mg/kg IV nivolumab weeks 1, 4, 7, 10, then biweekly through week 26. The CDR3 is 13 residues long. Germline CDR1 SQVTM, CDR2 ANQGSEA. V was pared by 6 bases and J by 3 bases, with 15 bases between. Generated by immunoSEQ multiplex PCR, the TCRdb table keeps only in-frame clones and is missing some. This table has fewer than 20,000 clones, 70% to 90% appearing once. The material sequenced was PBMCs, taken in a trial of ipilimumab plus nivolumab as post-transplant consolidation. The chain carries TRBV29-1 and TRBJ2-7, with unresolved D. This receptor was taken from a male donor with diffuse large B-cell lymphoma. The CDR3 here is CSVQLQPSYEQYF. In nucleotides, the CDR3 is TGCAGCGTCCAACTTCAGCCCAGCTACGAGCAGTACTTC.